This T cell receptor beta chain came from a study of shared clonotypes between healthy human individuals. Study findings and constraints: An anticipated effect of sequencing depth on clonotype sharing among donors was recognized.

Notes on this clone: Its antigen is unknown.

Germline CDR1 reads SGHKS; CDR2 reads YYEKEE (reference sequence). Losses at the gene ends were 4 bases for V and 4 bases for J; bases not matched to a gene: 10. The CDR3 loop spans 16 amino acids. An approximately 220 ng quantity of DNA, 25,000 to 30,000 T cell genomes, went into the sorted-subset replicate PCRs. The protocol was immunoSEQ multiplex PCR, while the TCRdb copy is restricted to in-frame clones and leaves out a portion. The sample records about 730,000 clones, approximately 77% being singletons. The sequenced sample was memory CD4+ T cells sorted from blood. Stated subset: CD45RA-negative fraction. This chain joins TRBV5-5 and TRBJ1-1; 10 bases agree with TRBD1. This receptor was obtained from a woman younger than 45 in good health. The CDR3 sequence: CASSQGTGDVGTEAFF. In DNA, the CDR3 is TGTGCCAGCAGCCAAGGGACAGGGGATGTCGGCACTGAAGCTTTCTTT. Full variable domain (remainder filled in from reference TRBV5-5 and TRBJ1-1): DAGVTQSPTHLIKTRGQQVTLRCSPISGHKSVSWYQQVLGQGPQFIFQYYEKEERGRGNFPDRFSARQFPNYSSELNVNALLLGDSALYLCASSQGTGDVGTEAFFGQGTRLTVV.